This paragraph covers one T cell receptor (beta chain) sequence. How the authors handled the data: Scientists estimated how many nucleated cells there were by amplifying reference gene primers. Assay used: immunoSEQ multiplex PCR; TCRdb lists only in-frame clones, some missing. That table gives V, J and clone size, and the DNA gave D and trimming. The sample shows around 300,000 clones, 80% to 90% of them seen only once. The record originates from a study of blood T cell repertoires in COVID-19. Study as a whole: Samples representing acute and convalescent COVID-19 were sourced from the United States, Italy and Spain. The cDNA or gDNA used as material had been derived from T cells, B-cell-depleted T cells, or PBMCs.

This CDR3 contains 13 residues. V was shortened by 4 bases and J by 4 bases, with 8 bases between the two germline ends. Germline V gene lookup returns CDR1 LGHDT and CDR2 YNNKEL (reference sequence). Cohort 3 donors were reported recovered after two negative PCRs, clearance, or symptom resolution. The sequenced sample consisted of PBMCs or T cells enriched from blood (not recorded which). This sequence joins TRBV3-1 (or the pseudogene TRBV3-2) and TRBJ2-1; D gene ambiguous. This sequence originates from a woman under 30 who had recovered from COVID-19. CDR3 DNA sequence: TGTGCCAGCAGCCCCTCCCTGTACAATGAGCAGTTCTTC. It codes for CASSPSLYNEQFF.